The 9 T cell receptor beta chains below were found in one sample sequenced in a study of cytomegalovirus exposure and HLA in healthy donors. 13 Jbeta primers and 60 Vbeta primers were used for the PCR. Data came from immunoSEQ multiplex PCR; TCRdb stores just in-frame clones and leaves some out. This sample has around 300,000 clones, with roughly two thirds found just once. The sequenced sample consisted of PBMCs. The receptors were sampled from a female donor in good health and CMV-seronegative.

In its sample, this clone was seen once. V usage is TRBV5-4 and J usage is TRBJ2-2; maybe TRBD1 (5 bases). V lost 4 bases to trimming and J lost 1 base, with 11 bases between them. The CDR3 has 15 amino acids. Germline assignment: CDR1 SGHNT and CDR2 YYREEE (reference sequence). The CDR3 nucleotides read TGTGCCAGCAGCCCAGGGCAGGGGAACACCGGGGAGCTGTTTTTT. Amino acid sequence: CASSPGQGNTGELFF.

CDR3 coding DNA: TGTGCCAGTAGAGGAGGCGTAGCGGGGAACTACGAGCAGTACTTC. Translated, it gives CASRGGVAGNYEQYF. V and J are TRBV19 and TRBJ2-7, with 8 bases identical to TRBD2. Germline lookup yields CDR1 LNHDA and CDR2 SQIVND (reference sequence). The CDR3 runs to 15 residues. J gave up 3 bases and V 6 bases, and 10 bases lay outside the gene matches.

V gene TRBV4-1 combines with J gene TRBJ2-3; weak D call: TRBD2 (6 bases). The CDR3 sequence is 17 residues long. The germline CDR1 and CDR2 sequences are MGHRA and YSYEKL. Trimming took off 1 base at V and 5 bases at J, with 19 bases between the two ends. The CDR3 DNA sequence: TGCGCCAGCAGCCAAGGGGGTGGCGGGAAGGGCGGAGATACGCAGTATTTT. This codes for CASSQGGGGKGGDTQYF.

This chain uses TRBV7-3 with TRBJ2-7, with 11 bases matching TRBD2. V lost 0 bases to trimming and J lost 0 bases; unmatched junction nucleotides: 7. The length of the CDR3 is 18 residues. Germline values: CDR1 SGHTA, CDR2 FQGTGA. For the CDR3, the DNA is TGTGCCAGCAGCTTAACAGGCGGACTAGCGGGCAGCTCCTACGAGCAGTACTTC. It specifies CASSLTGGLAGSSYEQYF.

The chain joins TRBV7-6 to TRBJ1-1, with D perhaps matching TRBD1 (5 bases). Per the germline V gene, CDR1 is SGHVS and CDR2 is FNYEAQ. V shed 0 bases and J shed 5 bases, with 16 bases lying between them. The CDR3 consists of 16 residues. CDR3 sequence reads: CASSLASGAGRTEAFF. The CDR3 bases are TGTGCCAGCAGCTTAGCGAGTGGAGCAGGGAGGACTGAAGCTTTCTTT.

This sequence joins TRBV9 and TRBJ1-1; 9 bases are a match to TRBD1. V lost 2 bases to trimming and J lost 7 bases; unmatched junction nucleotides: 6. This CDR3 has 14 residues. CDR1 and CDR2 (germline): SGDLS, YYNGEE. CDR3 in DNA: TGTGCCAGCAGCGTTAGGGGACAGGGTGGTGAAGCTTTCTTT. Protein sequence: CASSVRGQGGEAFF.

The chain's CDR3 is CASSVAGTGFSGANVLTF. CDR3 sequence (DNA): TGTGCCAGCAGCGTAGCCGGGACAGGGTTCTCTGGGGCCAACGTCCTGACTTTC. The genes are TRBV9 and TRBJ2-6, with TRBD1 matching 9 bases. Germline CDR1 reads SGDLS; CDR2 reads YYNGEE. V shed 0 bases and J 0 bases; nucleotides not matched to a gene: 4. The CDR3 contains 18 residues.

On this clone: One junction end does not reproduce the germline sequence, and a read error may be involved. The same CDR3 also results from other DNA sequences found in this sample. The chain links TRBV15 to TRBJ2-7; TRBD1 agrees at 11 bases. Germline CDR1 is LNHNV and CDR2 is YYDKDF (reference sequence). The CDR3 has 19 residues. The CDR3 region has the DNA TGTGCCACCAGTAGAGATCCCTCCGGGACAGGGGGAAGGGGCTACGAGCAGTACTTC. Amino acid sequence: CATSRDPSGTGGRGYEQYF.

The V call is TRBV5-1, the J call TRBJ2-1, with D unresolved. The CDR3 totals 14 residues. V shed 2 bases and J shed 7 bases, with 13 bases lying between them. CDR1 is SGHRS and CDR2 is YFSETQ in the germline V gene. The CDR3 DNA reads as TGCGCCAGCAGCTTTAGCCTAGTTCAAAATGAGCAGTTCTTC. This gives the protein CASSFSLVQNEQFF. The variable domain in full, with the rest retrieved from reference TRBV5-1 and TRBJ2-1, is KAGVTQTPRYLIKTRGQQVTLSCSPISGHRSVSWYQQTPGQGLQFLFEYFSETQRNKGNFPGRFSGRQFSNSRSEMNVSTLELGDSALYLCASSFSLVQNEQFFGPGTRLTVL.